The TCR beta chain described here comes from a study of CD8 T cell repertoires and HIV-1 epitope variants. Sequenced by immunoSEQ multiplex PCR; TCRdb stores in-frame clones only, minus some. Of roughly 6,600 clones listed, roughly 61% are singletons. This CDR3 comprises 16 residues. The germline CDR1 and CDR2 sequences are ENHRY and SYGVKD. The V and J ends lost 0 bases and 5 bases, in that order; junction bases with no gene match: 7. About this clone: Its antigen is undetermined.

The source is a male donor with HIV. The sample taken for sequencing was cultured CD8+ T cells derived from PBMCs. The chain recombines TRBV10-3 with TRBJ2-3, with 8 bases identical to TRBD2. The CDR3 sequence: CAISESAREAGDTQYF. CDR3 in DNA: TGTGCCATCAGTGAGTCTGCGCGGGAGGCGGGAGATACGCAGTATTTT.